Each of the 8 T cell receptor beta chains below was sequenced from the same sample in a study of a mutant IDH1 vaccine in newly diagnosed glioma. Profiling relied on immunoSEQ multiplex PCR, and the TCRdb table lists in-frame clones only, not all of them. Of 9,500 to 12,000 clones listed, approximately 85% are singletons. These receptors are not linked to any known antigen. Stated time point: week 47, end of study. Every single dose of the vaccine, 300 ug of mutant IDH1 20-mer peptide, came with topical imiquimod. This specimen was PBMCs, taken from a glioma patient whose treatment included an IDH1 peptide vaccine. These receptor sequences come from a man younger than 45 with glioma.

The J gene is TRBJ2-1, the V gene TRBV12-5, with 12 nucleotides matching TRBD2. Germline CDR1 is LGHNT and CDR2 is FRNRAP. The CDR3 extends over 16 amino acids. The trim removed 4 bases at V and 3 bases at J, leaving 4 bases unmatched. The CDR3 bases are TGTGCTAGTGGTTGGACTAGCGGGAATGTCTACAATGAGCAGTTCTTC. Translated: CASGWTSGNVYNEQFF.

The count of this clone is one. The J gene is TRBJ2-1, the V gene TRBV2, with 9 bases that match TRBD2. The CDR3 has 16 residues. Germline-derived CDR1 and CDR2 are SNHLY and FYNNEI. Unmatched junction bases numbered 6, after V lost 2 bases and J lost 4 bases. DNA of the CDR3: TGTGCCAGCAGTGAAACCCAGCGGGAGGTATACAATGAGCAGTTCTTC. Translating gives CASSETQREVYNEQFF.

The chain joins TRBV29-1 to TRBJ2-7; the D gene is possibly TRBD1 (5 bases). The germline V gene has CDR1 SQVTM and CDR2 ANQGSEA. This CDR3 has 11 amino acids. The germline V and J ends were trimmed by 7 bases and 5 bases, with 12 bases remaining between them. CDR3 DNA: TGCAGCGGGGGCCGAGGCAACGAGCAGTACTTC. It encodes CSGGRGNEQYF.

In this sample, this clone turned up a few times. The J gene is TRBJ1-1, the V gene TRBV10-3; D remains unclear. The germline V gene encodes CDR1 ENHRY and CDR2 SYGVKD. The CDR3 spans 13 residues. V lost 4 bases and J 4 bases, leaving 10 bases between the germline ends. The CDR3 loop is CAISAGEITEAFF. CDR3 in DNA: TGTGCCATCAGTGCCGGTGAAATCACTGAAGCTTTCTTT.

The genes are TRBV6-6 and TRBJ2-3; D might be TRBD1 (6 bases). There are 13 residues in the CDR3. V was clipped by 6 bases and J by 3 bases, with 10 bases between them. CDR1 MNHNY and CDR2 SVGAGI come from the germline V gene (reference sequence). CDR3: CASSLGGTDTQYF. In nucleotides, the CDR3 is TGTGCCAGCAGCCTAGGGGGAACAGATACGCAGTATTTT.

This sequence joins TRBV7-8 and TRBJ1-5, with D uncertain. CDR3 length equals 12 residues. Looked up from germline, CDR1 is SGHVS and CDR2 is FQNEAQ. The germline V and J ends were trimmed by 0 bases and 7 bases, with 4 bases remaining between them. The CDR3, as DNA: TGTGCCAGCAGCTTAGCGGGGCAGCCCCAGCATTTT. It codes for CASSLAGQPQHF.

The V gene is TRBV18, the J gene TRBJ2-7, with TRBD1 matching 8 bases. Per germline, CDR1 KGHSH and CDR2 LQKENI. CDR3 length: 15 residues. Losses at the gene ends were 3 bases for V and 1 base for J; bases not matched to a gene: 5. The CDR3 DNA reads as TGTGCCAGCTCACCCCAGACAGGGGAATCCTACGAGCAGTACTTC. Its translation: CASSPQTGESYEQYF. Based on the CDR3 plus reference TRBV18 and TRBJ2-7, the full variable domain is NAGVMQNPRHLVRRRGQEARLRCSPMKGHSHVYWYRQLPEEGLKFMVYLQKENIIDESGMPKERFSAEFPKEGPSILRIQQVVRGDSAAYFCASSPQTGESYEQYFGPGTRLTVT.

The gene calls are TRBV10-2 and TRBJ2-2, with D perhaps given as TRBD1 or TRBD2 (6 bases each). V dropped 2 bases and J dropped 4 bases, with 11 bases sitting between them. CDR3 size: 15 residues. Germline V lookup: CDR1 WSHSY, CDR2 SAAADI. CDR3 nucleotide sequence: TGCGCCAGCAGTGAGGGGGGGCGGGTCACCGGGGAGCTGTTTTTT. Translated, it gives CASSEGGRVTGELFF.